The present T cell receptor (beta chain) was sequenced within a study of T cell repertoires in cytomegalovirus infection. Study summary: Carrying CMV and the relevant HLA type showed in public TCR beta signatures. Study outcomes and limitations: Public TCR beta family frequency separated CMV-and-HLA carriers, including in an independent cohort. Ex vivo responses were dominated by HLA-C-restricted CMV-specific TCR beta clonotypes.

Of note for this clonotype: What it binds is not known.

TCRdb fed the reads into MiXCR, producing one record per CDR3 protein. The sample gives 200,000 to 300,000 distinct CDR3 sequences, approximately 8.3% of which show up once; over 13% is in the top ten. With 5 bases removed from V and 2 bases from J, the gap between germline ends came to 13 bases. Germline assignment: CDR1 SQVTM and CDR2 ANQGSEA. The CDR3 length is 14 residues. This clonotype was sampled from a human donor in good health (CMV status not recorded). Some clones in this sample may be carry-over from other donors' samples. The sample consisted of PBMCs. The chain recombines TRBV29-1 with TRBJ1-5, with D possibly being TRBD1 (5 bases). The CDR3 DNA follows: TGCAGCGTTAAGGAAGTGGGGGGCAATCAGCCCCAGCATTTT. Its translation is CSVKEVGGNQPQHF.